Listed below are T cell receptor beta chains from one sample, sequenced in a study of T cells in Graves' hyperthyroidism and ophthalmopathy. Each CDR3 protein gets one entry after TCRdb re-called the multiplex PCR reads with MiXCR. This table has about 480,000 distinct CDR3 sequences, 22% appearing once. Sequencing input: blood. These receptors were taken from a woman in her 70s with Graves' ophthalmopathy. Each CDR3 is given with its conserved first and last residue. D genes are given only for firm matches. Only some rows state a clone size, as once, few, many or a class for expanded clones.

TRBV12-3/TRBV12-4	NA	NA	TRBJ1-5	CASSLCVSNQPQHF	TGTGCCAGCAGTTTGTGCGTGTCCAATCAGCCCCAGCATTTT
TRBV12-5	few	TRBD2	TRBJ2-7	CASGLALAGTKQYF	TGTGCTAGTGGTTTGGCCCTAGCGGGGACGAAGCAGTACTTC
TRBV6-1	few	NA	TRBJ2-2	CASRVGRTNTGELFF	TGTGCCAGCAGGGTGGGGAGGACGAACACCGGGGAGCTGTTTTTT
TRBV6-2/TRBV6-3	few	NA	TRBJ2-1	CASSPQWGQFF	TGTGCCAGCAGCCCTCAATGGGGGCAGTTCTTC
TRBV27	NA	NA	TRBJ1-1	CASSPRGRERGNTEAFF	TGTGCCAGCAGTCCCCGCGGCAGGGAACGAGGAAACACTGAAGCTTTCTTT
TRBV12-3/TRBV12-4	few	NA	TRBJ2-7	CASSPLPSHEQYF	TGTGCCAGCAGTCCCCTCCCCAGTCACGAGCAGTACTTC
TRBV20-1	many	NA	TRBJ1-1	CSARALMNTEAFF	TGCAGTGCTAGAGCCTTAATGAACACTGAAGCTTTCTTT
TRBV30	few	TRBD1	TRBJ2-3	CAWRQGPHGADTQYF	TGTGCCTGGAGACAGGGGCCTCATGGCGCAGATACGCAGTATTTT
TRBV2	few	NA	TRBJ2-1	CASSGRQAASYNEQFF	TGTGCCAGCAGCGGCCGACAGGCCGCGTCCTACAATGAGCAGTTCTTC
TRBV29-1	few	NA	TRBJ2-3	CSAAVGTDTQYF	TGCAGCGCCGCGGTAGGCACAGATACGCAGTATTTT
TRBV7-6	NA	TRBD2	TRBJ2-7	CASSLGLAGSQGEGEQYF	TGTGCCAGCAGCTTAGGTCTAGCGGGATCGCAGGGGGAAGGAGAGCAGTACTTC
TRBV6-1	NA	NA	TRBJ2-3	CASIGSGGTDTQYF	TGTGCCAGCATTGGATCCGGGGGCACAGATACGCAGTATTTT
TRBV5-1	NA	TRBD2	TRBJ2-1	CASSGFSGRAGNEQFF	TGCGCCAGCAGCGGATTTAGCGGGAGGGCAGGAAATGAGCAGTTCTTC
TRBV2	NA	TRBD1	TRBJ2-5	CASSMAGQGAGETQYF	TGTGCCAGCAGTATGGCGGGACAGGGGGCGGGGGAGACCCAGTACTTC
TRBV28	many	NA	TRBJ1-1	CASSLIRTAEAFF	TGTGCCAGCAGTTTGATAAGGACAGCTGAAGCTTTCTTT